Listed below are T cell receptor beta chains from one sample, sequenced in a study of blood T cell repertoires in COVID-19. TCRdb's table, derived via immunoSEQ multiplex PCR, lists solely in-frame clones and lacks some. The repertoire holds 250,000 to 350,000 clones, with almost 90% as singletons. The sample taken for sequencing was peripheral blood. These receptors originate from a woman in her 30s with COVID-19, enrolled during active disease. CDR3s include the opening cysteine and the closing phenylalanine or tryptophan. The D gene is left open where the match is weak. Rows give clone size only sometimes, using once, few, many, or a class for an expanded clone.

d_call: TRBD1
v_call: TRBV27
j_call: TRBJ1-2
clone_size: few
cdr3_aa: CASSLKGTGGNFVKYGYTF
cdr3_nt: TGTGCCAGCAGTCTTAAGGGGACAGGGGGCAATTTTGTGAAGTATGGCTACACCTTC

d_call: TRBD1
v_call: TRBV6-5
j_call: TRBJ2-1
clone_size: -
cdr3_aa: CASSRTGYEQFF
cdr3_nt: TGTGCCAGCAGTCGGACAGGGTACGAGCAGTTCTTC

d_call: TRBD2
v_call: TRBV5-1
j_call: TRBJ2-5
clone_size: -
cdr3_aa: CASSSGLAGGQETQYF
cdr3_nt: TGCGCCAGCAGCTCGGGACTAGCGGGAGGGCAAGAGACCCAGTACTTC

d_call: TRBD1
v_call: TRBV19
j_call: TRBJ1-5
clone_size: -
cdr3_aa: CASSMGTGGNQPQHF
cdr3_nt: TGTGCCAGTAGTATGGGGACAGGGGGCAATCAGCCCCAGCATTTT

d_call: -
v_call: TRBV18
j_call: TRBJ1-1
clone_size: -
cdr3_aa: CASSLGGNTEAFF
cdr3_nt: TGTGCCAGCTCACTGGGGGGGAACACTGAAGCTTTCTTT

d_call: -
v_call: TRBV4-3
j_call: TRBJ2-3
clone_size: once
cdr3_aa: CASSQDAGPDTQYF
cdr3_nt: TGCGCCAGCAGCCAAGACGCGGGTCCCGATACGCAGTATTTT

d_call: -
v_call: TRBV18
j_call: TRBJ2-5
clone_size: -
cdr3_aa: CASSPAGLQETQYF
cdr3_nt: TGTGCCAGCTCACCTGCCGGACTGCAAGAGACCCAGTACTTC

d_call: -
v_call: TRBV10-3
j_call: TRBJ2-7
clone_size: -
cdr3_aa: CAISGGESEYF
cdr3_nt: TGTGCCATCAGTGGCGGGGAGTCGGAGTACTTC

d_call: TRBD1
v_call: TRBV18
j_call: TRBJ2-1
clone_size: few
cdr3_aa: CASSEGQGHEQFF
cdr3_nt: TGTGCCAGCTCAGAAGGACAGGGGCATGAGCAGTTCTTC

d_call: TRBD2
v_call: TRBV12-3/TRBV12-4
j_call: TRBJ2-7
clone_size: -
cdr3_aa: CASSPSAGNEQYF
cdr3_nt: TGTGCCAGCAGCCCCTCAGCGGGGAACGAGCAGTACTTC

d_call: -
v_call: TRBV7-9
j_call: TRBJ2-2
clone_size: once
cdr3_aa: CASKFTGHTNTGELFF
cdr3_nt: TGTGCCAGCAAATTTACGGGACATACGAACACCGGGGAGCTGTTTTTT

d_call: TRBD1
v_call: TRBV5-8
j_call: TRBJ1-5
clone_size: -
cdr3_aa: CASSLLGQEIQPQHF
cdr3_nt: TGTGCCAGCAGCTTGTTGGGACAGGAAATTCAGCCCCAGCATTTT

d_call: TRBD2
v_call: TRBV5-1
j_call: TRBJ2-5
clone_size: -
cdr3_aa: CASSLEGGRGTQYF
cdr3_nt: TGCGCCAGCAGCTTGGAAGGAGGGAGGGGGACCCAGTACTTC

d_call: -
v_call: TRBV5-8
j_call: TRBJ1-5
clone_size: -
cdr3_aa: CASRYTRNQPQHF
cdr3_nt: TGTGCCAGCAGATATACACGCAATCAGCCCCAGCATTTT

d_call: -
v_call: TRBV6-1
j_call: TRBJ1-5
clone_size: -
cdr3_aa: CASSEFGVSNQPQHF
cdr3_nt: TGTGCCAGCAGTGAATTCGGGGTTAGCAATCAGCCCCAGCATTTT

d_call: -
v_call: TRBV25-1
j_call: TRBJ1-6
clone_size: -
cdr3_aa: CASSDRSAGNSPLHF
cdr3_nt: TGTGCCAGCAGTGATCGGTCGGCCGGGAATTCACCCCTCCACTTT

d_call: TRBD1
v_call: TRBV9
j_call: TRBJ1-1
clone_size: -
cdr3_aa: CASSLGQRGTEAFF
cdr3_nt: TGTGCCAGCAGTCTGGGACAGCGGGGGACTGAAGCTTTCTTT

d_call: -
v_call: TRBV5-4
j_call: TRBJ2-7
clone_size: -
cdr3_aa: CASRRDAAGPDEQYF
cdr3_nt: TGTGCCAGCAGAAGGGACGCCGCGGGGCCTGACGAGCAGTACTTC